This is a list of T cell receptor beta chains from one sample in a study of PD-L1 blockade in urothelial cancer. Sequenced by immunoSEQ multiplex PCR; TCRdb stores in-frame clones only, minus some. The data show approximately 34,000 clones, 70% to 85% seen once. The sample was PBMCs, taken around atezolizumab (anti-PD-L1) treatment. All receptors derive from a man aged 60-69 years with urothelial cancer. CDR3s include the opening cysteine and the closing phenylalanine or tryptophan. D genes are given only for firm matches. Size is stated for part of the rows, as once, few or many counts, or as a class when the clone is expanded.

d_gene: TRBD1
j_gene: TRBJ2-7
abundance: NA
v_gene: TRBV5-1
CDR3nt: TGCGCCAGCAGCGTGGGACAGGGGGCGCTTGAGCAGTACTTC
CDR3aa: CASSVGQGALEQYF

d_gene: TRBD1
j_gene: TRBJ1-3
abundance: NA
v_gene: TRBV27
CDR3nt: TGTGCCAGCAAAACAGGGGGTCTCTCTGGAAACACCATATATTTT
CDR3aa: CASKTGGLSGNTIYF

d_gene: NA
j_gene: TRBJ1-1
abundance: few
v_gene: TRBV2
CDR3nt: TGTGCCAGCACGGTAAGGAACACTGAAGCTTTCTTT
CDR3aa: CASTVRNTEAFF

d_gene: TRBD1
j_gene: TRBJ1-4
abundance: NA
v_gene: TRBV18
CDR3nt: TGTGCCAGCTCTCCGGGACAGGGAAGTGAAAAACTGTTTTTT
CDR3aa: CASSPGQGSEKLFF

d_gene: NA
j_gene: TRBJ2-1
abundance: NA
v_gene: TRBV28
CDR3nt: TGTGCCAGCAGTTCCTTACGCGGGCAGTTCTTC
CDR3aa: CASSSLRGQFF

d_gene: TRBD1
j_gene: TRBJ2-2
abundance: NA
v_gene: TRBV4-2
CDR3nt: TGTGCCAGCAGCCAAGGGGGGACAGGACTAACCGGGGAGCTGTTTTTT
CDR3aa: CASSQGGTGLTGELFF

d_gene: TRBD2
j_gene: TRBJ2-2
abundance: NA
v_gene: TRBV11-2
CDR3nt: TGTGCCAGCAGCGCACCCCCTCTCGGGAGGGTCACCGGGGAGCTGTTTTTT
CDR3aa: CASSAPPLGRVTGELFF

d_gene: NA
j_gene: TRBJ1-2
abundance: NA
v_gene: TRBV7-9
CDR3nt: TGTGCCAGCAGCTTAGGGGGGCAGACCCATGGCTACACCTTC
CDR3aa: CASSLGGQTHGYTF

d_gene: NA
j_gene: TRBJ2-5
abundance: NA
v_gene: TRBV6-6
CDR3nt: TGTGCCAGCAGTCCCCAGGGACAATGGAAGACCCAGTACTTC
CDR3aa: CASSPQGQWKTQYF

d_gene: NA
j_gene: TRBJ1-4
abundance: NA
v_gene: TRBV28
CDR3nt: TGTGCCAGCAGTTTATGGGGAGGGATCAATGAAAAACTGTTTTTT
CDR3aa: CASSLWGGINEKLFF

d_gene: TRBD2
j_gene: TRBJ2-7
abundance: NA
v_gene: TRBV7-8
CDR3nt: TGTGCCAGCAGCGCGAGCGGGGCCTCCCTATACGAGCAGTACTTC
CDR3aa: CASSASGASLYEQYF

d_gene: TRBD2
j_gene: TRBJ2-1
abundance: NA
v_gene: TRBV4-2
CDR3nt: TGTGCCAGCAGCAAAGCCTCAGTAGCGGGATCGGGGAATGAGCAGTTCTTC
CDR3aa: CASSKASVAGSGNEQFF

d_gene: NA
j_gene: TRBJ2-5
abundance: NA
v_gene: TRBV30
CDR3nt: TGTGCCTGGACCACCAAGTACAACCTCCTGAGGGAGACCCAGTACTTC
CDR3aa: CAWTTKYNLLRETQYF

d_gene: TRBD1
j_gene: TRBJ1-1
abundance: NA
v_gene: TRBV27
CDR3nt: TGTGCCAGCAGTTTTCTCGGGGTGGGCAGGGGGACTGAAGCTTTCTTT
CDR3aa: CASSFLGVGRGTEAFF

d_gene: TRBD1
j_gene: TRBJ1-1
abundance: NA
v_gene: TRBV5-1
CDR3nt: TGCGCCAGCAGCTGGACAGGGGGTGAAACTGAAGCTTTCTTT
CDR3aa: CASSWTGGETEAFF

d_gene: NA
j_gene: TRBJ1-1
abundance: few
v_gene: TRBV30
CDR3nt: TGTGCCTGGAGTGAGGGGGAGGGTACTGAAGCTTTCTTT
CDR3aa: CAWSEGEGTEAFF

d_gene: NA
j_gene: TRBJ2-1
abundance: NA
v_gene: TRBV7-8
CDR3nt: TGTGCCAGCAGCTTAGGACTACAACGTATCGAGGGTGAGCAGTTCTTC
CDR3aa: CASSLGLQRIEGEQFF

d_gene: TRBD2
j_gene: TRBJ2-7
abundance: NA
v_gene: TRBV11-2
CDR3nt: TGTGCCAGCAGCGCCTTCGGGGAGGGGGAGCAGTACTTC
CDR3aa: CASSAFGEGEQYF

d_gene: NA
j_gene: TRBJ2-3
abundance: NA
v_gene: TRBV5-5
CDR3nt: TGTGCCAGCACCCCCTTGCCCTTTGGAGGAGATACGCAGTATTTT
CDR3aa: CASTPLPFGGDTQYF

d_gene: TRBD2
j_gene: TRBJ2-7
abundance: NA
v_gene: TRBV7-2
CDR3nt: TGTGCCAGCAGCTTAGAGGCTAGCGGGGCCCCGAGCTCCTACGAGCAGTACTTC
CDR3aa: CASSLEASGAPSSYEQYF

d_gene: TRBD1
j_gene: TRBJ1-1
abundance: NA
v_gene: TRBV29-1
CDR3nt: TGCAGCGTTCTCGGTCCAGGGGGCTTAGTCACTGAAGCTTTCTTT
CDR3aa: CSVLGPGGLVTEAFF

d_gene: TRBD2
j_gene: TRBJ2-3
abundance: NA
v_gene: TRBV19
CDR3nt: TGTGCCAGTAGGGCGGGACTAGCGCACACAGATACGCAGTATTTT
CDR3aa: CASRAGLAHTDTQYF

d_gene: TRBD2
j_gene: TRBJ2-3
abundance: NA
v_gene: TRBV6-1
CDR3nt: TGTGCCAGCAGTGCACTAGCGGGAGGCCCCACAGATACGCAGTATTTT
CDR3aa: CASSALAGGPTDTQYF

d_gene: NA
j_gene: TRBJ2-2
abundance: NA
v_gene: TRBV11-3
CDR3nt: TGTGCCAGCAGCCTACAGGGCACCGGGGAGCTGTTTTTT
CDR3aa: CASSLQGTGELFF

d_gene: NA
j_gene: TRBJ2-2
abundance: NA
v_gene: TRBV6-1
CDR3nt: TGTGCCAGCAGTGAAGATGAGGGTTGGGGCGGGGAGCTGTTTTTT
CDR3aa: CASSEDEGWGGELFF

d_gene: TRBD2
j_gene: TRBJ2-1
abundance: NA
v_gene: TRBV10-2
CDR3nt: TGCGCCAGCTATAGAAGCGGGACTGAGCAGTTCTTC
CDR3aa: CASYRSGTEQFF

d_gene: NA
j_gene: TRBJ2-5
abundance: NA
v_gene: TRBV9
CDR3nt: TGTGCCAGCAGCGCAGGGGTAGGGGGCCAAGAGACCCAGTACTTC
CDR3aa: CASSAGVGGQETQYF

d_gene: TRBD1
j_gene: TRBJ2-3
abundance: NA
v_gene: TRBV5-1
CDR3nt: TGCGCCAGCAGCTTTTTGACAGGGAGAGATACGCAGTATTTT
CDR3aa: CASSFLTGRDTQYF

d_gene: TRBD2
j_gene: TRBJ2-4
abundance: NA
v_gene: TRBV29-1
CDR3nt: TGCAGCGTTGAGAGACTAGCGGGAGACTTCGTCAAAAACATTCAGTACTTC
CDR3aa: CSVERLAGDFVKNIQYF

d_gene: TRBD1
j_gene: TRBJ1-6
abundance: few
v_gene: TRBV27
CDR3nt: TGTGCCAGCAGCCACAGGGGGCCGAATTCACCCCTCCACTTT
CDR3aa: CASSHRGPNSPLHF

d_gene: TRBD1
j_gene: TRBJ2-3
abundance: NA
v_gene: TRBV10-3
CDR3nt: TGTGCCATCAGTGACACAGGGGCTAGCACAGATACGCAGTATTTT
CDR3aa: CAISDTGASTDTQYF

d_gene: NA
j_gene: TRBJ1-5
abundance: NA
v_gene: TRBV2
CDR3nt: TGTGCCAGCAGTGAATACTCAAATCAGCCCCAGCATTTT
CDR3aa: CASSEYSNQPQHF

d_gene: NA
j_gene: TRBJ2-7
abundance: NA
v_gene: TRBV18
CDR3nt: TGTGCCAGCTCACCTGCCATACTAGAGGGTGTCGAGCAGTACTTC
CDR3aa: CASSPAILEGVEQYF

d_gene: TRBD2
j_gene: TRBJ2-3
abundance: once
v_gene: TRBV5-5
CDR3nt: TGTGCCAGCAGCTTGGCGGGACTAGCGGGAGAGAGCACAGATACGCAGTATTTT
CDR3aa: CASSLAGLAGESTDTQYF

d_gene: NA
j_gene: TRBJ1-1
abundance: once
v_gene: TRBV5-1
CDR3nt: TGCGCCAGCAGTGGCAGTTGGGGCCTCTCTGAAGCTTTCTTT
CDR3aa: CASSGSWGLSEAFF

d_gene: TRBD1
j_gene: TRBJ1-5
abundance: NA
v_gene: TRBV19
CDR3nt: TGTGCCAGTACCTCCCGAGACAGGGGAAGGCAGCCCCAGCATTTT
CDR3aa: CASTSRDRGRQPQHF

d_gene: TRBD1
j_gene: TRBJ2-1
abundance: NA
v_gene: TRBV10-3
CDR3nt: TGTGCCATCAGTGAGGGTAAGGGGAGACAGGGGGCAAATGAGCAGTTCTTC
CDR3aa: CAISEGKGRQGANEQFF

d_gene: TRBD1
j_gene: TRBJ2-3
abundance: NA
v_gene: TRBV5-1
CDR3nt: TGCGCCAGCAGCATAGACAGGGGAAGGAGCACAGATACGCAGTATTTT
CDR3aa: CASSIDRGRSTDTQYF

d_gene: TRBD1
j_gene: TRBJ2-7
abundance: once
v_gene: TRBV4-2
CDR3nt: TGTGCCAGCAGCCCGCGGGACAGGGGACCCTACGAGCAGTACTTC
CDR3aa: CASSPRDRGPYEQYF

d_gene: TRBD2
j_gene: TRBJ2-3
abundance: NA
v_gene: TRBV28
CDR3nt: TGTGCCAGCAGTCCTTCGGGGACTAGCGGGAGGGATACGCAGTATTTT
CDR3aa: CASSPSGTSGRDTQYF

d_gene: TRBD1
j_gene: TRBJ1-1
abundance: NA
v_gene: TRBV6-5
CDR3nt: TGTGCCAGCAGGAGAGATCCCGGGACAGGCGCTGAAGCTTTCTTT
CDR3aa: CASRRDPGTGAEAFF

d_gene: TRBD1
j_gene: TRBJ2-7
abundance: once
v_gene: TRBV27
CDR3nt: TGTGCCAGCAGTCCTTCTACAGGGGAAAACTCCTACGAGCAGTACTTC
CDR3aa: CASSPSTGENSYEQYF

d_gene: NA
j_gene: TRBJ1-2
abundance: NA
v_gene: TRBV18
CDR3nt: TGTGCCAGCTCACCGGCTGGAGATCCTAACTATGGCTACACCTTC
CDR3aa: CASSPAGDPNYGYTF

d_gene: NA
j_gene: TRBJ1-5
abundance: NA
v_gene: TRBV2
CDR3nt: TGTGCCAGCATGTGGGAGACCAATCAGCCCCAGCATTTT
CDR3aa: CASMWETNQPQHF

d_gene: TRBD1
j_gene: TRBJ2-7
abundance: NA
v_gene: TRBV11-3
CDR3nt: TGTGCCAGGAACCCGGGACAGTGCTCCTACGAGCAGTACTTC
CDR3aa: CARNPGQCSYEQYF

d_gene: TRBD1
j_gene: TRBJ1-4
abundance: NA
v_gene: TRBV2
CDR3nt: TGTGCCAGCAATGGGGCGACAGGGTTTAATGAAAAACTGTTTTTT
CDR3aa: CASNGATGFNEKLFF

d_gene: NA
j_gene: TRBJ2-7
abundance: NA
v_gene: TRBV2
CDR3nt: TGTGCCAGTAGTGAAGCGCTTCCAGGGTTGAGTTACGAGCAGTACTTC
CDR3aa: CASSEALPGLSYEQYF

d_gene: NA
j_gene: TRBJ1-2
abundance: once
v_gene: TRBV5-6
CDR3nt: TGTGCCAGCAGCTCAGGAATCTATGGCTACACCTTC
CDR3aa: CASSSGIYGYTF

d_gene: TRBD1
j_gene: TRBJ1-2
abundance: NA
v_gene: TRBV14
CDR3nt: TGTGCCAGCAGCCAAGATTTAGGACAGGGCAACTATGGCTACACCTTC
CDR3aa: CASSQDLGQGNYGYTF

d_gene: NA
j_gene: TRBJ2-3
abundance: NA
v_gene: TRBV19
CDR3nt: TGTGCCAGTAGTCAGAGGGCACCCGGCCGTAGCACAGATACGCAGTATTTT
CDR3aa: CASSQRAPGRSTDTQYF